This T cell receptor beta chain was sequenced in a study of a mutant IDH1 vaccine in newly diagnosed glioma. Study in general: Vaccination was launched 4-6 weeks after radiotherapy alone, or with temozolomide cycles. V12 corresponded to week 35 and V13 to week 47.

The time point: week 47, end of study. It was 300 ug of mutant IDH1 20-mer peptide that made up each vaccine dose, given with topical imiquimod. This clone was counted once. What it recognizes is unknown. Per the germline V gene, CDR1 is MNHNS and CDR2 is SASEGT. The CDR3 contains 19 residues. J gave up 0 bases and V 1 base, and 8 bases lay outside the gene matches. TCRdb's copy holds only in-frame clones and misses some; the assay was immunoSEQ multiplex PCR. The sample holds approximately 56,000 clones; around 75% are singletons and the top ten take less than 6.5%. The clonotype originates from a man aged 45-65 years with glioma. The chain has TRBV6-1 and TRBJ2-1; 11 bases agree with TRBD2. The sample in question was PBMCs, obtained from a glioma patient whose treatment included an IDH1 peptide vaccine. The CDR3 region has the DNA TGTGCCAGCAGTGAAGACCCTAGCGGGGGGTCGAGCTCCTACAATGAGCAGTTCTTC. Amino acids: CASSEDPSGGSSSYNEQFF.